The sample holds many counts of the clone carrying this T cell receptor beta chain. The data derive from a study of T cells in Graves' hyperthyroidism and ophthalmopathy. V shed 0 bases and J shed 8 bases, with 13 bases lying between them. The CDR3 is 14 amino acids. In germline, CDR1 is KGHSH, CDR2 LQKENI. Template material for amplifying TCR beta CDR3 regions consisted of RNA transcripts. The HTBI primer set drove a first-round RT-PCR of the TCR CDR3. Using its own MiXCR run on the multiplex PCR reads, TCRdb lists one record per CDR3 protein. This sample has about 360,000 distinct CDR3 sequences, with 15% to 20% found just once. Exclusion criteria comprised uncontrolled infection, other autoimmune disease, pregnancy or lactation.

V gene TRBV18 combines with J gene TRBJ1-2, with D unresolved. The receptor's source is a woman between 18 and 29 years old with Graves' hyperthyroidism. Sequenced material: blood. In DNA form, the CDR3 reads TGTGCCAGCTCACCACCGAGGATGGACTTCGGCTACACCTTC. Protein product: CASSPPRMDFGYTF.